This is a list of T cell receptor beta chains from one sample in a study of OX40 agonist ivuxolimab in advanced cancers. Data came from immunoSEQ multiplex PCR; TCRdb stores just in-frame clones and leaves some out. The table includes 100,000 or so clones, 88% detected once. Sequencing used CD4+ or CD8+ T cells sorted from blood, obtained in a trial of the OX40 agonist ivuxolimab. The receptors come from an adult with an advanced solid tumor such as melanoma, head and neck, liver or kidney cancer. Each CDR3 is given with its conserved first and last residue. Each record gives: J gene, V gene, clone size, D gene, CDR3 protein, CDR3 DNA. A D gene is named only where the DNA matches it firmly. Clone size, where shown, is once, few, many, or a class for clones that have expanded.

>TRBJ2-1|TRBV11-2|NA|NA
CASSLGLVGGEQFF
TGTGCCAGCAGCTTAGGCCTGGTGGGGGGTGAGCAGTTCTTC
>TRBJ1-5|TRBV4-2|NA|TRBD1
CASSQGGTGRNQPQHF
TGTGCCAGCAGCCAAGGGGGGACAGGGCGGAATCAGCCCCAGCATTTT
>TRBJ1-5|TRBV28|NA|TRBD1
CASRALGQPNQPQHF
TGTGCCAGTAGGGCCCTGGGACAGCCCAATCAGCCCCAGCATTTT
>TRBJ1-2|TRBV6-5|NA|NA
CASGQSFYGYTF
TGTGCCAGCGGACAGTCTTTCTATGGCTACACCTTC
>TRBJ1-1|TRBV5-1|NA|NA
CASSLAGGGMNTEAFF
TGCGCCAGCAGCTTGGCCGGCGGAGGGATGAACACTGAAGCTTTCTTT
>TRBJ2-6|TRBV5-6|once|NA
CASNQYSGSGANVLTF
TGTGCCAGCAACCAGTATAGCGGCTCTGGGGCCAACGTCCTGACTTTC
>TRBJ2-1|TRBV2|once|NA
CASSEGGTSTVEQFF
TGTGCCAGCAGTGAAGGTGGGACGTCCACGGTCGAGCAGTTCTTC
>TRBJ1-5|TRBV2|NA|TRBD1
CASSGDREAQPQHF
TGTGCCAGCAGTGGGGACAGGGAGGCTCAGCCCCAGCATTTT
>TRBJ1-5|TRBV28|NA|NA
CASYRDYQPQHF
TGTGCCAGCTACAGGGACTACCAGCCCCAGCATTTT
>TRBJ2-3|TRBV28|once|NA
CASSYGAGWGTDTQYF
TGTGCCAGCAGTTATGGGGCGGGATGGGGGACAGATACGCAGTATTTT
>TRBJ2-4|TRBV7-2|few|NA
CASSLDSSKGNIQYF
TGTGCCAGCAGCTTGGACTCATCCAAGGGAAACATTCAGTACTTC
>TRBJ2-5|TRBV5-1|few|TRBD2
CASAGLAPKGATWTQYF
TGCGCCAGCGCGGGACTAGCACCGAAAGGGGCGACATGGACCCAGTACTTC
>TRBJ2-1|TRBV19|NA|TRBD2
CASSIRQGLGGRIGEQFF
TGTGCCAGTAGTATCCGCCAGGGACTGGGCGGGAGGATCGGTGAGCAGTTCTTC
>TRBJ2-1|TRBV7-2|NA|NA
CASSPWFSSYNEQFF
TGTGCCAGCAGTCCTTGGTTCAGCTCCTACAATGAGCAGTTCTTC
>TRBJ2-7|TRBV5-1|NA|TRBD1
CASSLGTGGTVYEQYF
TGCGCCAGCAGCTTGGGGACAGGGGGGACCGTCTACGAGCAGTACTTC
>TRBJ1-1|TRBV6-5|NA|NA
CASRQRTVTEAFF
TGTGCCAGCAGGCAACGGACAGTAACTGAAGCTTTCTTT
>TRBJ2-5|TRBV6-6|once|TRBD1
CASSNSGQIQETQYF
TGTGCCAGCAGTAACTCGGGACAGATTCAAGAGACCCAGTACTTC
>TRBJ2-3|TRBV25-1|NA|NA
CASSGRGGRDTQYF
TGTGCCAGCAGTGGCAGGGGGGGGAGGGATACGCAGTATTTT
>TRBJ1-1|TRBV10-1|NA|NA
CATQDGGDTEAFF
TGCGCCACCCAAGACGGGGGTGACACTGAAGCTTTCTTT
>TRBJ2-2|TRBV5-1|NA|NA
CASSPLEANTGELFF
TGCGCCAGCAGCCCCCTGGAGGCGAACACCGGGGAGCTGTTTTTT
>TRBJ2-3|TRBV5-6|NA|NA
CASSYRDSLAGPYF
TGTGCCAGCAGCTACCGGGACAGTTTAGCGGGGCCGTATTTT
>TRBJ1-5|TRBV28|NA|NA
CASGSEGPPQHF
TGTGCCAGCGGGTCAGAAGGTCCCCCCCAGCATTTT
>TRBJ1-2|TRBV19|NA|NA
CASSRSRAGDYGYTF
TGTGCCAGTAGCAGATCCAGGGCAGGCGATTATGGCTACACCTTC
>TRBJ1-3|TRBV7-2|NA|NA
CASSKSGNTIYF
TGTGCCAGCAGCAAGAGCGGAAACACCATATATTTT
>TRBJ2-2|TRBV28|NA|NA
CASGMPGRTTGELFF
TGTGCCAGCGGCATGCCGGGACGAACTACCGGGGAGCTGTTTTTT
>TRBJ2-2|TRBV11-2|NA|NA
CASSRAGANTGELFF
TGTGCCAGCAGCCGGGCGGGGGCAAACACCGGGGAGCTGTTTTTT
>TRBJ2-6|TRBV5-4|NA|TRBD1
CASSLQGAGANVLTF
TGTGCCAGCAGCCTCCAGGGGGCTGGGGCCAACGTCCTGACTTTC
>TRBJ1-3|TRBV6-6|few|NA
CASHAVEEGNTIYF
TGTGCCTCCCACGCAGTGGAGGAGGGAAACACCATATATTTT